A selection of T cell receptor beta chains follows, all from one sample in a study of T cells in Graves' hyperthyroidism and ophthalmopathy. TCRdb ran MiXCR on the multiplex PCR reads and lists one entry per CDR3 protein. The sample includes some 800,000 distinct CDR3 sequences, 38% of them seen just once. Sequencing was carried out using blood. The receptor source for this set is a man younger than 30 with Graves' hyperthyroidism. Each CDR3 is given with its conserved first and last residue. D genes are given only for firm matches.

j_gene	d_gene	v_gene	CDR3aa
TRBJ1-5	-	TRBV25-1	CASSLLEDTGQPQHF
TRBJ1-1	-	TRBV9	CASSVAPPTEAFF
TRBJ2-5	-	TRBV7-3	CASSGEGGKTQYF
TRBJ2-7	-	TRBV5-6	CASSWDTYEQYF
TRBJ1-1	TRBD1	TRBV30	CALQGVNTEAFF
TRBJ1-5	-	TRBV19	CASGGQSNQPQHF
TRBJ1-1	-	TRBV9	CASSLSPGRPTEAFF
TRBJ2-7	TRBD2	TRBV10-3	CASSLTSGREQYF
TRBJ1-5	TRBD1	TRBV6-1	CASSEPGQGPNQPQHF
TRBJ1-5	TRBD1	TRBV6-6	CASIQGARDQPQHF
TRBJ1-4	-	TRBV19	CASKDAGGELFF
TRBJ1-1	-	TRBV19	CASSMGGTLTRATEAFF
TRBJ1-3	-	TRBV10-3	CAISDSRMVVPNTFGNTIYF
TRBJ1-4	-	TRBV15	CATSREGWGAHEKLFF
TRBJ2-7	TRBD2	TRBV2	CASGGGTSYEQYF
TRBJ1-5	-	TRBV25-1	CASGGGNNQPQHF
TRBJ1-4	-	TRBV2	CASSEAEAGIGKLFF
TRBJ2-2	-	TRBV2	CAASMGGELFF
TRBJ2-7	-	TRBV7-3	CASSQGGTGRVHEQYF
TRBJ2-5	-	TRBV10-3	CAISESGTEYF
TRBJ2-5	-	TRBV20-1	CSARAGSLQEAQYF
TRBJ2-5	-	TRBV7-7	CASSLGLGQPAQETQYF
TRBJ1-2	-	TRBV10-3	CAISESSADPNVYGYTF
TRBJ2-7	-	TRBV6-6	CASSWARGVSYEQYF
TRBJ1-1	-	TRBV2	CASSSGRRTEAFF
TRBJ2-2	TRBD1	TRBV9	CASSHQGAGELFF
TRBJ1-4	TRBD1	TRBV10-3	CAIMGQGGEKLFF
TRBJ2-5	TRBD2	TRBV7-9	CASSREGQETQYF
TRBJ1-1	TRBD1	TRBV11-1	CASSYRGQGAEAFF
TRBJ2-7	-	TRBV7-2	CANSAGTNEQYF
TRBJ2-5	TRBD2	TRBV6-6	CASSYLAGKETQYF
TRBJ2-2	-	TRBV6-5	CASSYRDGRGELFF
TRBJ2-2	-	TRBV20-1	CSARVTNTGEPFF
TRBJ2-7	TRBD1	TRBV2	CASSVDRGYSYEQYF
TRBJ1-5	-	TRBV20-1	CSTTNSNQPQHF
TRBJ1-1	-	TRBV4-3	CASGRTVGRDTEAFF
TRBJ2-5	-	TRBV10-3	CAISESGGNQPQYF
TRBJ2-7	TRBD1	TRBV7-8	CASSFTGGTGYEQYF
TRBJ2-1	-	TRBV10-3	CAISVGSRSYNEQFF
-	-	TRBV29-1	CSAVRGPNDNEQFF
TRBJ1-2	-	TRBV7-9	CASTSITVGVDGYTF
TRBJ2-7	TRBD2	TRBV10-3	CAISDGLAGGSYEQYF
TRBJ1-2	-	TRBV20-1	CSAPGPNYGYTF
TRBJ2-5	-	TRBV29-1	CSVKGAGTQYF
TRBJ2-7	-	TRBV4-1	CASSQATEGEQYF
TRBJ1-5	-	TRBV19	CASRDPTGPAGHQPQHF
TRBJ2-5	-	TRBV5-1	CASSLVDRKETQNF
TRBJ1-2	-	TRBV3-1	CASSHTSGYTF
TRBJ1-5	-	TRBV6-5	CASSWGLGGDQPQHF
TRBJ1-2	-	TRBV12-3/TRBV12-4	CASLSVAGGYGYTF
TRBJ2-7	-	TRBV29-1	CSAGEGYKQYF
TRBJ2-2	-	TRBV7-2	CASRAGLGGRTGELFF
TRBJ1-4	-	TRBV20-1	CSAHRVSNEKLFF
TRBJ2-5	-	TRBV6-5	CASSAVQGIGETQYF
TRBJ2-5	TRBD1	TRBV29-1	CSYHPGQYQETQYF